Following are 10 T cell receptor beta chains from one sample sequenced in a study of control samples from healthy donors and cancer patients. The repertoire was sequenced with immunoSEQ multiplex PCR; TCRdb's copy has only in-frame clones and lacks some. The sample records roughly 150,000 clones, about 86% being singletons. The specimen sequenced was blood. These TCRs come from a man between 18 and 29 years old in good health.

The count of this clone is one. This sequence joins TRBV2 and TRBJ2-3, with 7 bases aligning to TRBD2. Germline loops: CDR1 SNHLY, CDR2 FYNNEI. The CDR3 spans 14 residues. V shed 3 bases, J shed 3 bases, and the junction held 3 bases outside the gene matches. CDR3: CASSEAGDTDTQYF. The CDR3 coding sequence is TGTGCCAGCAGTGAGGCGGGGGATACAGATACGCAGTATTTT.

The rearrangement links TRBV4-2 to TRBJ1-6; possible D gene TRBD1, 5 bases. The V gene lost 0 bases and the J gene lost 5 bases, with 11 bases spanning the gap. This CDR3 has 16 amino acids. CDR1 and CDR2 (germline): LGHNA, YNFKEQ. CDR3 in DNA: TGTGCCAGCAGCCAAGAGGCAGGGAGGGATAATTCACCCCTCCACTTT. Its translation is CASSQEAGRDNSPLHF.

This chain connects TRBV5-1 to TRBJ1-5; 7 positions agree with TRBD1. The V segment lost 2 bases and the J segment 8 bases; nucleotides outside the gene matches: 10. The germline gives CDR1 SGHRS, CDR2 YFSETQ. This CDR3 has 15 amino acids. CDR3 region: CASSLNDREEEPQHF. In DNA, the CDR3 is TGCGCCAGCAGCTTAAACGACAGGGAGGAAGAGCCCCAGCATTTT.

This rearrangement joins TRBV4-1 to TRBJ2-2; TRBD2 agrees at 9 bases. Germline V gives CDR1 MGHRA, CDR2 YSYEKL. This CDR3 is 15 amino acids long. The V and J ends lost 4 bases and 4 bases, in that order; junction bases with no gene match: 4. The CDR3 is CASSRAGGGTGELFF. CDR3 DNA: TGCGCCAGCAGCCGAGCGGGGGGCGGCACCGGGGAGCTGTTTTTT.

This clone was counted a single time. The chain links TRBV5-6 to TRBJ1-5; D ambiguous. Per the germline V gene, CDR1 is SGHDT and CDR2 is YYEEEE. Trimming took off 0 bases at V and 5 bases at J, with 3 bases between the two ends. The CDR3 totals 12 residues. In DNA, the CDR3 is TGTGCCAGCAGCTTGGCGGATCAGCCCCAGCATTTT. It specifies CASSLADQPQHF.

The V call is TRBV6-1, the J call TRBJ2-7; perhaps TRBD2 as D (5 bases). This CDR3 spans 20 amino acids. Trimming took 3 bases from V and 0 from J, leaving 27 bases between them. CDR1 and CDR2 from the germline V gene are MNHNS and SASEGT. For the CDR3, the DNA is TGTGCCAGCAGTGACCACCTTAAGCGGCCTAATAGGTTCGCCTCCTACGAGCAGTACTTC. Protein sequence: CASSDHLKRPNRFASYEQYF.

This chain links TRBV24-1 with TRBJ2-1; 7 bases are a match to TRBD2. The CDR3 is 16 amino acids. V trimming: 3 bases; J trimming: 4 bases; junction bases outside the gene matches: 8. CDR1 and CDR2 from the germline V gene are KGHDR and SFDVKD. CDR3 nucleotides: TGTGCCACCAGTGATCTCGGGGGGTTCTCGTACAATGAGCAGTTCTTC. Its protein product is CATSDLGGFSYNEQFF.

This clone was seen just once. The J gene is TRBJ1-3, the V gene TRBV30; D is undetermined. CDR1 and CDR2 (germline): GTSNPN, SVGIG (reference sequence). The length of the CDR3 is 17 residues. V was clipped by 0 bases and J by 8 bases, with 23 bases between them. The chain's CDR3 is CAWSVIDPTDSRDTIYF. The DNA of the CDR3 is TGTGCCTGGAGTGTTATTGACCCTACGGACTCGCGTGACACCATATATTTT.

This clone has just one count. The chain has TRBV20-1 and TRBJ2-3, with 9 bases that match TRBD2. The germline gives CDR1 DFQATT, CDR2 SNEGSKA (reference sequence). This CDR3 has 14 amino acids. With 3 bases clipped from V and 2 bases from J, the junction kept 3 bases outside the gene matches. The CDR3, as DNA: TGCAGTGCTAGTAGCGGGGGATTCACAGATACGCAGTATTTT. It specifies CSASSGGFTDTQYF.

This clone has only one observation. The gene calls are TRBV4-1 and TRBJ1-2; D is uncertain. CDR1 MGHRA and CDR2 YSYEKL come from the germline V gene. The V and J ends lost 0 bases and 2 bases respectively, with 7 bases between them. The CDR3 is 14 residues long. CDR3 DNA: TGCGCCAGCAGCCAAGATCCGGGGAACTATGGCTACACCTTC. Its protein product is CASSQDPGNYGYTF.